This T cell receptor beta chain appears in the sequencing data of a study of T cells after posttransplantation cyclophosphamide. Notes on the study in general: Donor-recipient repertoire similarity was low at 1-2 months, rising over year one.

Produced via immunoSEQ multiplex PCR; TCRdb's table is partial and in-frame only. The sample includes tens of thousands of clones, about 90% of them seen just once. V was shortened by 2 bases and J by 6 bases, with 21 bases between the two germline ends. The CDR3 runs 17 residues. Germline CDR1 and CDR2: SGHVS and FNYEAQ. A word on this clone: Antigen unknown.

This sequence originates from a woman between 50 and 59 years old in good health and a related stem cell transplant donor. Material for sequencing was PBMCs. This chain connects TRBV7-6 to TRBJ2-3, with D tentatively TRBD1 (5 bases). CDR3 DNA sequence: TGTGCCAGCAGCTTACAGGCGAGGCGACATGGGGCCGATACGCAGTATTTT. Its translation is CASSLQARRHGADTQYF.